This TCR beta chain was obtained from a study of cytomegalovirus exposure and HLA in healthy donors. The CDR3 extends over 14 amino acids. CDR1 SGHTA and CDR2 FQGTGA come from the germline V gene. V was pared by 6 bases and J by 5 bases, with 13 bases between. Primers: 60 Vbeta forward and 13 Jbeta reverse. Only in-frame clones appear in the TCRdb table, and some are missing; sequencing was by immunoSEQ multiplex PCR. This sample has about 140,000 clones, with approximately 80% found just once. The sequence was obtained from a man in his forties in good health and CMV-seronegative. This rearrangement joins TRBV7-3 to TRBJ2-2; possibly TRBD1 for D (6 bases). The specimen was PBMCs. This CDR3 reads CASSPGVGTGELFF. CDR3 coding DNA: TGTGCCAGCAGTCCAGGGGTTGGGACCGGGGAGCTGTTTTTT.